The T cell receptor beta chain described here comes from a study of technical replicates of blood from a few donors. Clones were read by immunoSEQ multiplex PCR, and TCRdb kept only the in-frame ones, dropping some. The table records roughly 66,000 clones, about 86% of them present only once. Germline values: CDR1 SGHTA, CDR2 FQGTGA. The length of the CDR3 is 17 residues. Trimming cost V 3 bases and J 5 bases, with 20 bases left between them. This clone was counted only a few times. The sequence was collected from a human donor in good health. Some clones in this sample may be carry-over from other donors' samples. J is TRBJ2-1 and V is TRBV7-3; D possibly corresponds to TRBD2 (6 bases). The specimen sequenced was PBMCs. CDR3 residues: CASSLGTAPFGDNEQFF. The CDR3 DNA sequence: TGTGCCAGCAGCTTGGGGACTGCCCCCTTCGGGGACAATGAGCAGTTCTTC.